This paragraph reports one T cell receptor beta chain. This table comes from immunoSEQ multiplex PCR, and its TCRdb copy is limited to in-frame clones, with some not included. This table holds 700,000 to 950,000 clones, around 96% found once. This entry comes from a study of shared clonotypes between healthy human individuals. Naive CD8 cells lacked CD45RO, underwent positive selection for CCR7 and left out terminally differentiated effector memory CD45RA+ cells. There are 15 residues in the CDR3. Germline-derived CDR1 and CDR2 are SGHTA and FQGNSA. Trimming removed 1 base from V and 3 bases from J; junction bases left unmatched: 5.

The clonotype was recovered from a man in his thirties or forties in good health. The sample comprised naive CD8+ T cells sorted from blood. The chain is built from TRBV7-2 and TRBJ2-7; 8 nucleotides match TRBD2. This CDR3 is CASSLEAGVYYEQYF. In DNA, the CDR3 is TGTGCCAGCAGCTTAGAAGCGGGAGTTTACTACGAGCAGTACTTC.